The following is a TCR beta chain sequence with its context. In the source study's methods: Using reference gene primer amplification, nucleated cell counts were estimated. Assay used: immunoSEQ multiplex PCR; TCRdb lists only in-frame clones, some missing. V, J and clone size derive from that table, while D and trimming were established from the DNA sequence. The data hold some 190,000 clones, with almost 90% observed a single time. This entry comes from a study of blood T cell repertoires in COVID-19. The wider study: Samples taken during acute and convalescent COVID-19 were collected in the United States, Italy and Spain. T cells, B-cell-depleted T cells, or PBMCs provided the cDNA or gDNA that served as material.

The sequence came from a man younger than 30 with active or convalescent COVID-19. Source material: peripheral blood.

The CDR3, as DNA: TGTGCCAGTAGTAGGACTAGCGGGGGTTACAATGAGCAGTTCTTC. As protein: CASSRTSGGYNEQFF. The rearrangement uses TRBV19 and TRBJ2-1, with 13 bases lining up with TRBD2. Per germline, CDR1 LNHDA and CDR2 SQIVND (reference sequence). Unmatched junction bases numbered 1, after V lost 4 bases and J lost 4 bases. The CDR3 runs to 15 residues. The variable domain in full, completed from reference TRBV19 and TRBJ2-1, reads DGGITQSPKYLFRKEGQNVTLSCEQNLNHDAMYWYRQDPGQGLRLIYYSQIVNDFQKGDIAEGYSVSREKKESFPLTVTSAQKNPTAFYLCASSRTSGGYNEQFFGPGTRLTVL.